A selection of T cell receptor beta chains follows, all from one sample in a study of blood T cell repertoires in COVID-19. This table comes from immunoSEQ multiplex PCR, and its TCRdb copy is limited to in-frame clones, with some not included. This sample yields around 62,000 clones, of which 80% to 85% are seen a single time; 8.5% to 10% belongs to the top ten. The specimen was peripheral blood. The receptors shown here come from a man in his forties or fifties with active COVID-19. Both conserved end residues are part of each CDR3. A D gene is named only where the DNA matches it firmly. Where a row states a size, it is once, few, many or the class of an expanded clone; other rows omit it.

clone size,J gene,D gene,V gene,CDR3 protein,CDR3 DNA
NA,TRBJ2-1,TRBD1,TRBV24-1,CATSDGQVGYNEQFF,TGTGCCACCAGTGATGGACAGGTTGGCTACAATGAGCAGTTCTTC
NA,TRBJ2-3,NA,TRBV6-5,CASSTRPDTQYF,TGTGCCAGCTCCACTAGACCAGATACGCAGTATTTT
NA,TRBJ2-7,NA,TRBV2,CASSGVQPYEQYF,TGTGCCAGCAGTGGTGTACAGCCCTACGAGCAGTACTTC
NA,TRBJ1-5,NA,TRBV2,CASSESRNQPQHF,TGTGCCAGCAGTGAATCCAGGAATCAGCCCCAGCATTTT
NA,TRBJ1-3,NA,TRBV4-1,CASSQVGFGEGFSGNTIYF,TGCGCCAGCAGCCAAGTTGGTTTCGGGGAGGGATTCTCTGGAAACACCATATATTTT
NA,TRBJ2-7,NA,TRBV12-3/TRBV12-4,CASTGDKQNEQYF,TGTGCCAGCACCGGGGACAAACAGAACGAGCAGTACTTC
NA,TRBJ1-2,TRBD1,TRBV27,CASSTSAGGYGYTF,TGTGCCAGCAGCACCTCGGCAGGGGGCTATGGCTACACCTTC
NA,TRBJ1-5,TRBD1,TRBV3-1/TRBV3-2,CASSRAGTGRQPQHF,TGTGCCAGCAGCCGCGCCGGGACAGGGCGTCAGCCCCAGCATTTT
NA,TRBJ2-1,TRBD2,TRBV4-3,CASSQDRGVVFNEQFF,TGCGCCAGCAGCCAAGATCGGGGGGTGGTTTTCAATGAGCAGTTCTTC
NA,TRBJ2-1,NA,TRBV3-1/TRBV3-2,CASSVGPYNEQFF,TGTGCCAGCAGCGTGGGCCCCTACAATGAGCAGTTCTTC
few,TRBJ2-5,TRBD1,TRBV5-4,CASSYRGPGETQYF,TGTGCCAGCAGCTACAGGGGCCCCGGGGAGACCCAGTACTTC
NA,TRBJ2-1,TRBD2,TRBV2,CASSVAAGAYNEQFF,TGTGCCAGCAGTGTTGCAGCGGGGGCCTACAATGAGCAGTTCTTC
few,TRBJ1-4,NA,TRBV19,CASSTSGHRGEKLFF,TGTGCCAGTAGTACCTCGGGACACCGGGGCGAAAAACTGTTTTTT
NA,TRBJ1-1,NA,TRBV5-6,CASSLDWGLAEAFF,TGTGCCAGCAGCTTGGATTGGGGTCTAGCCGAAGCTTTCTTT